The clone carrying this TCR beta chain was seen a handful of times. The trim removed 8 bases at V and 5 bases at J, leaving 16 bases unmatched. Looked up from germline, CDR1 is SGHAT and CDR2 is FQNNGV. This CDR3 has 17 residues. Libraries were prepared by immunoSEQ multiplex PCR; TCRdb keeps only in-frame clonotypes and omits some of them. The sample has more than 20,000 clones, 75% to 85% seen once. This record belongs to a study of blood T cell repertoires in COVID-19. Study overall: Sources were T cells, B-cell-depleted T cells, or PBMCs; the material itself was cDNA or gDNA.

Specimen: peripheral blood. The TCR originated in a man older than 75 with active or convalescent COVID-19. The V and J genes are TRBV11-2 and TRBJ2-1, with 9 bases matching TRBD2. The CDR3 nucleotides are TGTGCCAGCGGCCGTTGGCTAGCGGGGAAAGGAGACAATGAGCAGTTCTTC. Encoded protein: CASGRWLAGKGDNEQFF.